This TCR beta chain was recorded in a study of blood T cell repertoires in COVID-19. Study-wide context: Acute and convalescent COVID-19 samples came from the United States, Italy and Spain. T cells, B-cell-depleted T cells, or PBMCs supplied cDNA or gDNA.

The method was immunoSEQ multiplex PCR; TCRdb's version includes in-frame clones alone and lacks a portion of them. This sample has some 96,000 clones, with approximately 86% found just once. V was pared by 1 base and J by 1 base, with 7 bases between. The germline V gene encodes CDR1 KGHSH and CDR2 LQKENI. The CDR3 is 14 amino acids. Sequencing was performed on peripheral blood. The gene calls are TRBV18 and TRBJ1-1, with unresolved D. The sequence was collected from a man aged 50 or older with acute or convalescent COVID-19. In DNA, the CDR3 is TGTGCCAGCTCACCACTAGAAAGGAACACTGAAGCTTTCTTT. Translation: CASSPLERNTEAFF.